The 30 T cell receptor beta chains below all came from one sample that was sequenced in a study of T cells in tuberculosis. The protocol was immunoSEQ multiplex PCR, while the TCRdb copy is restricted to in-frame clones and leaves out a portion. Of 30,000 to 40,000 clones listed, approximately 93% are singletons. The sequencing sample was made of PBMCs. The receptors were sampled from a donor aged 5-35 years with latent tuberculosis or without tuberculosis infection.

The rearrangement links TRBV6-4 to TRBJ1-1, with 7 bases fitting TRBD1. Per the germline V gene, CDR1 is MRHNA and CDR2 is SNTAGT. J lost 2 bases, V lost 6 bases, and 9 bases had no gene match. This CDR3 contains 15 residues. This CDR3 reads CASRNTNRGNTEAFF. In DNA, the CDR3 is TGTGCCAGCAGAAATACTAACAGGGGTAACACTGAAGCTTTCTTT.

J is TRBJ2-7 and V is TRBV4-3; D call uncertain. V lost 0 bases and J 3 bases, leaving 18 bases between the germline ends. CDR3 length: 17 amino acids. In germline, CDR1 is LGHNA, CDR2 YSLEER. This CDR3 is CASSQDRSWYTNYEQYF. The CDR3 DNA reads TGCGCCAGCAGCCAAGATAGGTCTTGGTATACTAACTACGAGCAGTACTTC.

This clone was seen only once. The chain uses TRBV13 and TRBJ2-5; TRBD2 might be the D (5 bases). The germline V gene has CDR1 PRHDT and CDR2 FYEKMQ (reference sequence). The CDR3 extends over 13 amino acids. Between the trimmed V and J ends, which lost 5 bases and 5 bases, there was a span of 12 bases. The CDR3 DNA is TGTGCCAGCAGCCCCCGAGGCGGGGAGACCCAGTACTTC. It translates to CASSPRGGETQYF.

The chain uses TRBV4-3 and TRBJ2-3; TRBD1 is a possible D gene (5 bases). Trimming took 1 base from V and 4 from J, leaving 9 bases between them. Germline V gene sequence: CDR1 LGHNA, CDR2 YSLEER. The length of the CDR3 is 14 residues. CDR3 DNA: TGCGCCAGCAGCCAAGGTCCAGGGCCAGATACGCAGTATTTT. Amino acids: CASSQGPGPDTQYF.

The chain has TRBV7-2 and TRBJ2-7; tentative D call: TRBD1 (5 bases). The CDR3 is 16 residues long. The V end lost 4 bases, the J end lost 0 bases, and 16 bases lay between the germline ends. Germline CDR1 SGHTA, CDR2 FQGNSA. CDR3 amino acids: CASSSPDRTLSYEQYF. As DNA, the CDR3 is TGTGCCAGCAGCTCACCCGACAGAACCCTCTCCTACGAGCAGTACTTC.

V and J are TRBV5-3 and TRBJ1-3; unclear D gene. TRBV5-3 is treated as an ORF (open reading frame) with a function not yet certain. Trimming stripped 4 bases from V and 0 bases from J, with 14 bases between. This CDR3 has 16 residues. CDR3 protein: CARSRPTVGSGNTIYF. The CDR3 nucleotides read TGTGCCAGAAGCCGACCAACAGTCGGCTCTGGAAACACCATATATTTT.

This clone was counted only a few times. The chain carries TRBV28 and TRBJ2-7, with TRBD2 identical over 11 bases. Germline lookup yields CDR1 MDHEN and CDR2 SYDVKM. Losses at the gene ends were 0 bases for V and 0 bases for J; bases not matched to a gene: 7. The CDR3 is 18 residues long. The DNA for the CDR3 is TGTGCCAGCAGTTTATGGACTAGCGGGACTCAGAGCTCCTACGAGCAGTACTTC. The encoded protein is CASSLWTSGTQSSYEQYF.

The chain has TRBV27 and TRBJ1-2; possibly TRBD1 for D (6 bases). CDR3 length equals 14 residues. V shed 2 bases and J shed 5 bases, with 12 bases lying between them. Germline V CDR1 and CDR2: MNHEY, SMNVEV (reference sequence). As DNA, the CDR3 is TGTGCCAGCAGTTTAGGGGGCCCGGAATATGGCTACACCTTC. Its translation is CASSLGGPEYGYTF.

This chain joins TRBV4-3 and TRBJ1-5; D possibly corresponds to TRBD1 (5 bases). V dropped 1 base and J dropped 4 bases, with 17 bases sitting between them. The CDR3 is made up of 17 amino acids. Per germline, CDR1 LGHNA and CDR2 YSLEER. CDR3 sequence reads: CASSQALAGGLNQPQHF. As DNA, the CDR3 is TGCGCCAGCAGCCAAGCGTTGGCGGGGGGACTAAATCAGCCCCAGCATTTT.

This clone was seen just once. The chain carries TRBV6-1 and TRBJ2-5; 7 nucleotides agree with TRBD2. The germline V gene encodes CDR1 MNHNS and CDR2 SASEGT. CDR3 length: 13 residues. The trim removed 5 bases at V and 5 bases at J, leaving 5 bases unmatched. The CDR3 sequence: CASSFLAVETQYF. CDR3 DNA: TGTGCCAGCAGTTTTCTAGCGGTCGAGACCCAGTACTTC.

The V call is TRBV5-6, the J call TRBJ1-1, with 9 bases matching TRBD1. V lost 8 bases, J lost 2 bases, and 10 bases stayed unmatched. The germline gives CDR1 SGHDT, CDR2 YYEEEE. This CDR3 spans 15 amino acids. The CDR3 spells CASSASDRGNTEAFF. Written as DNA, the CDR3 is TGTGCCAGTTCAGCTTCGGACAGGGGAAACACTGAAGCTTTCTTT. Together with reference TRBV5-6 and TRBJ1-1, the CDR3 gives the full variable domain: DAGVTQSPTHLIKTRGQQVTLRCSPKSGHDTVSWYQQALGQGPQFIFQYYEEEERQRGNFPDRFSGHQFPNYSSELNVNALLLGDSALYLCASSASDRGNTEAFFGQGTRLTVV.

The J gene is TRBJ1-2, the V gene TRBV4-3; D may be TRBD1 (6 bases). Germline-derived CDR1 and CDR2 are LGHNA and YSLEER. V was pared by 6 bases and J by 2 bases, with 37 bases between. The CDR3 length is 22 residues. Here the CDR3 reads CASSPLGTTKVRGGEPNYGYTF. The CDR3 DNA sequence: TGCGCCAGCAGTCCGCTCGGCACGACTAAGGTTCGTGGGGGCGAGCCGAACTATGGCTACACCTTC.

The V call is TRBV27, the J call TRBJ1-1; D unclear. The CDR3 is made up of 13 amino acids. V was trimmed by 2 bases and J by 2 bases, leaving 6 bases between them. CDR1 MNHEY and CDR2 SMNVEV come from the germline V gene (reference sequence). CDR3 sequence reads: CASSLAGNTEAFF. The CDR3 nucleotides are TGTGCCAGCAGTTTAGCGGGTAACACTGAAGCTTTCTTT.

J is TRBJ1-3 and V is TRBV11-3, with D perhaps matching TRBD1 (5 bases). The length of the CDR3 is 15 residues. CDR1 and CDR2 from the germline V gene are SGHNT and YENEEA. The ends were cut back, 7 bases at V and 3 bases at J, with 16 bases in the middle. In nucleotides, the CDR3 is TGTGCCAGCACTACCCAAGGACACCATGGAAACACCATATATTTT. Amino acid sequence: CASTTQGHHGNTIYF.

The chain carries TRBV27 and TRBJ2-7; D is undetermined. CDR1 and CDR2 (germline): MNHEY, SMNVEV (reference sequence). This CDR3 is 15 amino acids long. The V and J ends lost 5 bases and 7 bases respectively, with 21 bases between them. CDR3 bases: TGTGCCAGCAGTCCGCGCAGGCAAGCCTACGTGGAGCAGTACTTC. Its translation is CASSPRRQAYVEQYF.

The V call is TRBV19, the J call TRBJ2-7; D perhaps matches TRBD1 (6 bases). Germline V CDR1 and CDR2: LNHDA, SQIVND (reference sequence). The CDR3 sequence is 14 residues long. The V end was cut by 9 bases, the J end by 1 base, with 16 bases between. CDR3 in amino acids: CASRYQTGSYEQYF. For the CDR3, the DNA is TGTGCCAGCCGGTACCAGACAGGTTCCTACGAGCAGTACTTC.

The gene calls are TRBV28 and TRBJ2-1; D is perhaps TRBD2 (7 bases). Germline V lookup: CDR1 MDHEN, CDR2 SYDVKM. Trimming took off 11 bases at V and 4 bases at J, with 15 bases between the two ends. The length of the CDR3 is 13 residues. CDR3 in DNA: TGTGCCGGCCGCGGGGGCCAATACAATGAGCAGTTCTTC. Protein: CAGRGGQYNEQFF.

This clone was seen only a few times. In nucleotides, the CDR3 is TGCGCCAGCAGCTTGTACAGGGAGACAAATGAGCAGTTCTTC. This gives the protein CASSLYRETNEQFF. The genes are TRBV5-1 and TRBJ2-1, with D possibly being TRBD1 (6 bases). This CDR3 has 14 amino acids. Between the trimmed V and J ends, which lost 1 base and 7 bases, there was a span of 12 bases. Looked up from germline, CDR1 is SGHRS and CDR2 is YFSETQ.

J is TRBJ2-7 and V is TRBV4-3, with 7 bases fitting TRBD1. The CDR3 covers 14 residues. In germline, CDR1 is LGHNA, CDR2 YSLEER. Losses at the gene ends were 4 bases for V and 5 bases for J; bases not matched to a gene: 8. CDR3 sequence (DNA): TGCGCCAGCAGCCGGACAGGAGTTCCGGACGAGCAGTACTTC. Encoded protein: CASSRTGVPDEQYF.

The chain has TRBV9 and TRBJ1-5; perhaps TRBD1 as D (6 bases). Trimming shortened V by 3 bases and J by 5 bases, and 18 bases separated the two germline ends. CDR1 is SGDLS, CDR2 YYNGEE, per germline. The CDR3 runs to 16 residues. CDR3 sequence (DNA): TGTGCCAGCAGCGAGGGGGGCGGGAGTCGGTATCAGCCCCAGCATTTT. Its translation is CASSEGGGSRYQPQHF. Full variable domain (outside the CDR3, taken from reference TRBV9 and TRBJ1-5): DSGVTQTPKHLITATGQRVTLRCSPRSGDLSVYWYQQSLDQGLQFLIQYYNGEERAKGNILERFSAQQFPDLHSELNLSSLELGDSALYFCASSEGGGSRYQPQHFGDGTRLSIL.

This rearrangement joins TRBV21-1 to TRBJ1-1. TRBV21-1 is deemed a pseudogene. The CDR3 has 14 amino acids. This CDR3 reads CASSKERGLTEAFF. In DNA, the CDR3 is TGTGCCAGCAGCAAAGAACGGGGATTGACTGAAGCTTTCTTT.

The chain carries TRBV6-1 and TRBJ2-1; 9 bases are a match to TRBD1. V shed 2 bases, J shed 14 bases, and the junction held 4 bases outside the gene matches. The CDR3 spans 12 residues. Germline-derived CDR1 and CDR2 are MNHNS and SASEGT. This CDR3 is CASSESGTGKFF. CDR3 bases: TGTGCCAGCAGTGAATCTGGGACAGGGAAGTTCTTC.

V usage is TRBV27 and J usage is TRBJ2-7; a possible D gene is TRBD2 (6 bases). Germline CDR1 is MNHEY and CDR2 is SMNVEV (reference sequence). This CDR3 spans 13 amino acids. Between the trimmed V and J ends, which lost 6 bases and 3 bases, there was a span of 12 bases. CDR3 in DNA: TGTGCCAGCAGACGACTAGACTTCTACGAGCAGTACTTC. It yields the protein CASRRLDFYEQYF.

The rearrangement links TRBV18 to TRBJ1-2; D is uncertain. CDR3 size: 13 residues. CDR1 is KGHSH, CDR2 LQKENI, per germline. V lost 3 bases, J lost 4 bases, and 9 bases lay in between. CDR3 nucleotides: TGTGCCAGCTCACCCCCCCCAGGCTATGGCTACACCTTC. Amino acids: CASSPPPGYGYTF.

The J gene is TRBJ2-7, the V gene TRBV25-1; TRBD2 aligns across 8 bases. V shed 1 base, J shed 2 bases, and the junction held 7 bases outside the gene matches. Germline CDR1 reads MGHDK; CDR2 reads SYGVNS. The CDR3 has 16 amino acids. Written as DNA, the CDR3 is TGTGCCAGCAGTGAATCAAGCAGCGGGGGAACCTACGAGCAGTACTTC. It codes for CASSESSSGGTYEQYF.

V gene TRBV2 combines with J gene TRBJ1-4, with 8 positions matching TRBD1. Germline V lookup: CDR1 SNHLY, CDR2 FYNNEI. The CDR3 has 14 residues. The V and J ends lost 6 bases and 7 bases, in that order; junction bases with no gene match: 7. CDR3 in amino acids: CASRDRVGLEKLFF. CDR3 DNA sequence: TGTGCCAGCAGGGACAGGGTAGGCCTTGAAAAACTGTTTTTT.

V gene TRBV4-1 combines with J gene TRBJ2-2, with 12 bases that match TRBD2. V lost 8 bases, J lost 6 bases, and 7 bases stayed unmatched. The V gene's germline CDR1 is MGHRA and CDR2 YSYEKL. This CDR3 is built from 15 residues. The CDR3 DNA reads TGCGCCAGCTTTCCTCTAGCGGGAGGGCCCGGGGAGCTGTTTTTT. It is translated as CASFPLAGGPGELFF.

The genes are TRBV23-1 and TRBJ2-7; the D gene is possibly TRBD1 (5 bases). TRBV23-1 is identified as an open reading frame with a role that is uncertain. This CDR3 contains 15 residues. Between the trimmed V and J ends, which lost 0 bases and 0 bases, there was a span of 9 bases. CDR3 bases: TGCGCCAGCAGTCAATCTTACAGGTCCTCCTACGAGCAGTACTTC. This gives the protein CASSQSYRSSYEQYF.

This clone was counted a few times. The chain combines TRBV10-3 with TRBJ1-1; D might be TRBD1 (6 bases). Deletions cut 10 bases from V and 0 bases from J, with 12 bases between. Germline CDR1 reads ENHRY; CDR2 reads SYGVKD. The CDR3 length is 13 residues. CDR3 amino acids: CATVDSLNTEAFF. For the CDR3, the DNA is TGTGCCACTGTGGACAGTTTGAACACTGAAGCTTTCTTT.

This sequence joins TRBV9 and TRBJ1-4; D not resolved. The germline CDR1 and CDR2 sequences are SGDLS and YYNGEE. The CDR3 consists of 15 residues. V lost 0 bases to trimming and J lost 6 bases, with 12 bases between them. The CDR3 loop is CASSVAPGRDEKLFF. The DNA for the CDR3 is TGTGCCAGCAGCGTAGCTCCGGGGAGGGATGAAAAACTGTTTTTT.